The sample holds many counts of the clone carrying this TCR beta chain. No antigen is known for it. This entry comes from a study of breast tumors, draining lymph nodes, adjacent tissues. Whole-study findings and limits: Tumor T cell lymph node origin was a supported hypothesis, not proven. Most tumor T cells seemingly derive from lymph node, then expand in tumor. Luminal-like breast cancer showed significantly greater tumor-nontumor repertoire similarity than basal-like breast cancer did. Tumor TCR diversity was below lymph nodes but above nontumor tissue.

Axillary draining lymph nodes of breast cancer patients supplied the node samples. TCRdb used MiXCR to reprocess the multiplex PCR reads, holding one entry per CDR3 protein. The sample consists of fewer than 200,000 distinct CDR3 sequences, around a third of them appearing once. Trimming took off 4 bases at V and 6 bases at J, with 23 bases between the two ends. This CDR3 is 16 amino acids long. Germline CDR1 SGHNT, CDR2 YYREEE (reference sequence). The sequence came from a female donor with breast cancer. Some clones in this sample may be carry-over from other donors' samples. Sequencing input: axillary lymph node tissue. The gene calls are TRBV5-4 and TRBJ2-7, with D perhaps being TRBD1 or TRBD2 (5 bases each). The CDR3 bases are TGTGCCAGCAGCACAGAGAGGGCCAGGGTGTTTAGCGAGCAGTACTTC. It yields the protein CASSTERARVFSEQYF.